The 26 T cell receptor beta chains listed next were all sequenced from one sample in a study of blood T cell repertoires in COVID-19. Some clones are missing from TCRdb's copy, which holds only in-frame ones; the method was immunoSEQ multiplex PCR. The table shows tens of thousands of clones, with about nine tenths occurring only once. Sample: peripheral blood. The receptors were sampled from a middle-aged man with active COVID-19.

The CDR3, as DNA: TGTGCCAGCAGCTCGAGGGGGTCTACTAATGAAAAACTGTTTTTT. It codes for CASSSRGSTNEKLFF. This chain connects TRBV5-6 to TRBJ1-4; D possibly corresponds to TRBD1 (6 bases). Trimming took off 3 bases at V and 2 bases at J, with 11 bases between the two ends. The V gene's germline CDR1 is SGHDT and CDR2 YYEEEE. The CDR3 totals 15 residues.

The V call is TRBV9, the J call TRBJ2-6, with D possibly being TRBD2 (7 bases). Germline V gives CDR1 SGDLS, CDR2 YYNGEE. V gave up 3 bases and J gave up 0 bases, with 31 bases separating them. The CDR3 consists of 23 residues. DNA of the CDR3: TGTGCCAGCAGCGCAGTAACTGGGAGGGGGGCTGGCAGGGAGCTCTCTGGGGCCAACGTCCTGACTTTC. Protein sequence: CASSAVTGRGAGRELSGANVLTF.

This clone was observed a single time. This chain links TRBV11-3 with TRBJ2-2, with D maybe TRBD2 (6 bases). CDR3 length equals 15 residues. CDR1 and CDR2 from the germline V gene are SGHNT and YENEEA. V was trimmed by 5 bases and J by 8 bases, leaving 18 bases between them. The CDR3: CASSPSTRTPGELFF. CDR3 in DNA: TGTGCCAGCAGCCCATCGACTAGAACACCGGGGGAGCTGTTTTTT.

The chain couples TRBV18 to TRBJ1-2, with D perhaps TRBD1 (6 bases). Germline CDR1 is KGHSH and CDR2 is LQKENI. Trimming left V 3 bases short and J 0 bases short, with 11 bases between. This CDR3 contains 15 residues. The CDR3, as DNA: TGTGCCAGCTCACCTGAAGGACAGACTAACTATGGCTACACCTTC. As protein: CASSPEGQTNYGYTF.

Of note for this clone: The sample has other DNA sequences that encode this CDR3 too. The chain is built from TRBV6-5 and TRBJ1-1, with TRBD1 identical over 7 bases. CDR1 is MNHEY, CDR2 SVGAGI, per germline. The CDR3 totals 14 residues. After removal of 5 bases from V and 0 bases from J, the junction contained 3 bases not matched to a gene. CDR3 sequence: CASSKQGMNTEAFF. The CDR3 coding sequence is TGTGCCAGCAGTAAACAGGGGATGAACACTGAAGCTTTCTTT.

V gene TRBV9 combines with J gene TRBJ2-3; a possible D gene is TRBD1 (6 bases). V lost 3 bases and J lost 3, with 14 bases in between. Germline loops: CDR1 SGDLS, CDR2 YYNGEE. CDR3 length equals 15 residues. CDR3 sequence reads: CASSAETGITDTQYF. The CDR3, as DNA: TGTGCCAGCAGCGCCGAGACAGGAATAACAGATACGCAGTATTTT.

The chain has TRBV4-3 and TRBJ1-2, with 11 positions matching TRBD1. The CDR3 has 18 residues. CDR1 is LGHNA, CDR2 YSLEER, per germline. Trimming at V came to 0 bases and at J to 6 bases, leaving 12 bases not matched to a gene. The CDR3 spells CASSQDLPPGQGVNGYTF. CDR3 coding DNA: TGCGCCAGCAGCCAAGATCTTCCTCCGGGACAGGGGGTCAATGGCTACACCTTC.

The gene calls are TRBV27 and TRBJ1-2, with 11 bases aligning to TRBD1. Germline CDR1 and CDR2: MNHEY and SMNVEV (reference sequence). The CDR3 contains 16 residues. With 6 bases clipped from V and 8 bases from J, the junction kept 14 bases outside the gene matches. CDR3 sequence: CASRITGTGGVFGYTF. CDR3 nucleotide sequence: TGTGCCAGCAGGATAACCGGGACAGGGGGTGTCTTCGGCTACACCTTC.

This clone was picked up a small number of times. The chain uses TRBV5-5 and TRBJ1-4, with D perhaps matching TRBD1 (6 bases). The CDR3 spans 16 residues. CDR1 SGHKS and CDR2 YYEKEE come from the germline V gene (reference sequence). The V gene lost 2 bases and the J gene lost 4 bases, with 15 bases spanning the gap. CDR3 protein: CASSLRDRSHNEKLFF. The CDR3 DNA reads as TGTGCCAGCAGCTTACGAGACAGGAGCCATAATGAAAAACTGTTTTTT. Based on the CDR3 plus reference TRBV5-5 and TRBJ1-4, the full variable domain is DAGVTQSPTHLIKTRGQQVTLRCSPISGHKSVSWYQQVLGQGPQFIFQYYEKEERGRGNFPDRFSARQFPNYSSELNVNALLLGDSALYLCASSLRDRSHNEKLFFGSGTQLSVL.

The rearrangement links TRBV13 to TRBJ2-1, with TRBD2 identical over 7 bases. There are 15 residues in the CDR3. Trimming cost V 8 bases and J 0 bases; bases outside gene matches: 7. Germline V gene lookup returns CDR1 PRHDT and CDR2 FYEKMQ (reference sequence). CDR3 in DNA: TGTGCCAGCGCCTCGACTAGCAACTCCTACAATGAGCAGTTCTTC. This translates into CASASTSNSYNEQFF. Variable domain in full (rest from reference TRBV13 and TRBJ2-1): AAGVIQSPRHLIKEKRETATLKCYPIPRHDTVYWYQQGPGQDPQFLISFYEKMQSDKGSIPDRFSAQQFSDYHSELNMSSLELGDSALYFCASASTSNSYNEQFFGPGTRLTVL.

This clone showed up just once. The rearrangement links TRBV7-2 to TRBJ1-5; 9 bases line up with TRBD1. Looked up from germline, CDR1 is SGHTA and CDR2 is FQGNSA. J lost 6 bases, V lost 5 bases, and 5 bases had no gene match. The CDR3 has 14 residues. CDR3 in DNA: TGTGCCAGCAGCCAGACAGGGGGTCTTCAGCCCCAGCATTTT. Amino acid sequence: CASSQTGGLQPQHF.

The rearrangement uses TRBV28 and TRBJ2-7; 10 positions agree with TRBD2. The CDR3 contains 18 residues. The trim removed 6 bases at V and 5 bases at J, leaving 19 bases unmatched. Germline CDR1 MDHEN, CDR2 SYDVKM. The chain's CDR3 is CASSNRYSTAGGPHEQYF. For the CDR3, the DNA is TGTGCCAGCAGCAATCGATATTCCACAGCGGGAGGGCCCCACGAGCAGTACTTC.

V usage is TRBV18 and J usage is TRBJ2-1; 9 nucleotides agree with TRBD2. Germline V lookup: CDR1 KGHSH, CDR2 LQKENI. The CDR3 is 16 amino acids. V shed 1 base, J shed 7 bases, and the junction held 8 bases outside the gene matches. The CDR3 DNA reads TGTGCCAGCTCACCACTAGCTGCTAGCGGGACGAATGAGCAGTTCTTC. The encoded protein is CASSPLAASGTNEQFF.

This chain connects TRBV28 to TRBJ1-1; the D is unclear. Germline V CDR1 and CDR2: MDHEN, SYDVKM. The CDR3 is 15 amino acids. V was trimmed by 11 bases and J by 1 base, leaving 20 bases between them. The CDR3 sequence: CASSSRVGENTEAFF. The CDR3 DNA sequence: TGTGCCTCTAGCAGTCGAGTGGGAGAGAACACTGAAGCTTTCTTT. Complete variable domain (other parts from reference TRBV28 and TRBJ1-1): DVKVTQSSRYLVKRTGEKVFLECVQDMDHENMFWYRQDPGLGLRLIYFSYDVKMKEKGDIPEGYSVSREKKERFSLILESASTNQTSMYLCASSSRVGENTEAFFGQGTRLTVV.

V is TRBV4-2 and J is TRBJ2-3; D remains ambiguous. The CDR3 extends over 13 amino acids. From germline, CDR1 is LGHNA and CDR2 YNFKEQ. V was pared by 4 bases and J by 3 bases, with 8 bases between. DNA for the CDR3: TGTGCCAGCAGCCCCCTTTATACAGATACGCAGTATTTT. Its protein product is CASSPLYTDTQYF.

This clone was observed a single time. The chain carries TRBV6-7 and TRBJ2-4; tentative D call: TRBD2 (6 bases). TRBV6-7 has ORF status, its function being uncertain. V was trimmed by 0 bases and J by 0 bases, leaving 18 bases between them. This CDR3 contains 19 residues. CDR3 protein: CASSYSPGSSGLAKNIQYF. The CDR3 nucleotides read TGTGCCAGCAGTTACTCTCCGGGGAGTAGCGGACTAGCCAAAAACATTCAGTACTTC.

V and J are TRBV2 and TRBJ1-3; D is unresolved. The CDR3 covers 14 residues. In germline, CDR1 is SNHLY, CDR2 FYNNEI. V lost 1 base to trimming and J lost 0 bases, with 4 bases between them. The CDR3, as DNA: TGTGCCAGCAGTGAAGTCGGCTCTGGAAACACCATATATTTT. Its protein is CASSEVGSGNTIYF.

This chain links TRBV19 with TRBJ2-3, with D maybe TRBD2 (6 bases). The V gene's germline CDR1 is LNHDA and CDR2 SQIVND (reference sequence). The CDR3 spans 17 residues. With 4 bases removed from V and 4 bases from J, the gap between germline ends came to 21 bases. For the CDR3, the DNA is TGTGCCAGTAGTACCCCCTATGGTGGCGGGGACCCAGATACGCAGTATTTT. Translation gives CASSTPYGGGDPDTQYF.

The CDR3 nucleotides are TGTGCCAGCAGTTTGATTAGGACAGGTTCCGAGCAGTACTTC. This codes for CASSLIRTGSEQYF. The chain uses TRBV28 and TRBJ2-7, with TRBD1 matching over 7 bases. The CDR3 extends over 14 amino acids. CDR1 MDHEN and CDR2 SYDVKM come from the germline V gene. The V and J ends lost 3 bases and 6 bases, in that order; junction bases with no gene match: 8.

This chain connects TRBV4-1 to TRBJ2-1, with TRBD2 identical over 8 bases. The CDR3 loop spans 19 amino acids. V was clipped by 0 bases and J by 6 bases; unmatched bases: 16. Germline lookup yields CDR1 MGHRA and CDR2 YSYEKL. The CDR3 region has the DNA TGCGCCAGCAGCCAAGATCCCCCCGACGGGGGGGCTAGATCCAATGAGCAGTTCTTC. It codes for CASSQDPPDGGARSNEQFF.

The CDR3 nucleotides are TGCGCCAGCAGACAGGGCCTTGGCCAAGAGACCCAGTACTTC. Translated: CASRQGLGQETQYF. J is TRBJ2-5 and V is TRBV5-1; perhaps TRBD1 as D (6 bases). CDR1 SGHRS and CDR2 YFSETQ come from the germline V gene. CDR3 length: 14 amino acids. Deletions cut 5 bases from V and 1 base from J, with 12 bases between.

The chain is built from TRBV4-1 and TRBJ1-2; TRBD1 matches 7 bases. CDR1 is MGHRA, CDR2 YSYEKL, per germline. Trimming at V came to 3 bases and at J to 6 bases, leaving 10 bases not matched to a gene. The CDR3 length is 15 residues. CDR3 protein: CASSHPDGRGNGYTF. The CDR3 coding sequence is TGCGCCAGCAGCCACCCCGATGGCAGGGGGAATGGCTACACCTTC.

In this sample, this clone turned up once. The chain is built from TRBV19 and TRBJ1-5, with D possibly matching TRBD1 (6 bases). The CDR3 runs to 17 residues. CDR1 is LNHDA, CDR2 SQIVND, per germline (reference sequence). Trimming shortened V by 2 bases and J by 0 bases, and 14 bases separated the two germline ends. The CDR3 reads CASSIQLGGPSNQPQHF. CDR3 sequence (DNA): TGTGCCAGTAGTATACAGTTAGGGGGACCTAGCAATCAGCCCCAGCATTTT.

V and J are TRBV6-2 or TRBV6-3 and TRBJ2-7; 8 bases line up with TRBD2. CDR1 is MNHEY, CDR2 SVGEGT, per germline. V lost 5 bases and J lost 6; bases outside the gene matches: 15. CDR3 length: 16 residues. The DNA of the CDR3 is TGTGCCAGCAGTCCCAGGGGCCCGCGGGAGGCTCTCGAGCAGTACTTC. Amino acids: CASSPRGPREALEQYF.

This chain uses TRBV6-1 with TRBJ2-2; possibly TRBD1 for D (5 bases). In germline, CDR1 is MNHNS, CDR2 SASEGT. V lost 3 bases and J 7 bases, leaving 9 bases between the germline ends. This CDR3 is built from 13 residues. The CDR3 coding sequence is TGTGCCAGCAGTGACCAGGGAATCGGGGAGCTGTTTTTT. Its protein is CASSDQGIGELFF.

This chain joins TRBV5-1 and TRBJ2-3; TRBD1 is a possible D gene (5 bases). The CDR3 contains 17 residues. V was cut by 0 bases and J by 8 bases, with 22 bases left in between. Looked up from germline, CDR1 is SGHRS and CDR2 is YFSETQ. For the CDR3, the DNA is TGCGCCAGCAGCTTGGAGGCGGCGGTGGGTAGAAGGGGTACGCAGTATTTT. Encoded protein: CASSLEAAVGRRGTQYF.